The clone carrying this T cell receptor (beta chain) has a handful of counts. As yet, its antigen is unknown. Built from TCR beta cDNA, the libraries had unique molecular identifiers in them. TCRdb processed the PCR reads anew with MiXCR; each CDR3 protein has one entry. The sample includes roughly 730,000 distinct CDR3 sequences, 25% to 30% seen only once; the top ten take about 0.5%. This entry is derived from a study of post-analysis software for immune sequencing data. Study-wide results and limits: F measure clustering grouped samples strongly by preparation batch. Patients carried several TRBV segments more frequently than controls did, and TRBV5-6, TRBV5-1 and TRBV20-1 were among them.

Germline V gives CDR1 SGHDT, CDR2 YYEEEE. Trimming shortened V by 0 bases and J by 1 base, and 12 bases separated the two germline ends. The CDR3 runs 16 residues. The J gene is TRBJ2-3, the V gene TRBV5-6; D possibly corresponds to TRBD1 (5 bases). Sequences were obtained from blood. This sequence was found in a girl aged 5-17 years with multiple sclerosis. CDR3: CASSLEDRRGTDTQYF. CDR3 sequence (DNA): TGTGCCAGCAGCTTGGAAGACAGAAGGGGCACAGATACGCAGTATTTT. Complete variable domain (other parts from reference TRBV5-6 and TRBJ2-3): DAGVTQSPTHLIKTRGQQVTLRCSPKSGHDTVSWYQQALGQGPQFIFQYYEEEERQRGNFPDRFSGHQFPNYSSELNVNALLLGDSALYLCASSLEDRRGTDTQYFGPGTRLTVL.